Following are 14 T cell receptor beta chains from one sample sequenced in a study of brain metastases from non-small cell lung cancer. Sequenced by immunoSEQ multiplex PCR; TCRdb stores in-frame clones only, minus some. Of about 6,000 clones in the sample, approximately 78% were seen once. Material: primary lung tumor tissue. Source of these receptors: a donor at least 40 years old with non-small cell lung cancer.

This chain uses TRBV5-1 with TRBJ2-3; 7 bases are shared with TRBD1. The CDR3 length is 16 residues. Germline V gene lookup returns CDR1 SGHRS and CDR2 YFSETQ. V shed 0 bases and J 0 bases; nucleotides not matched to a gene: 4. In DNA form, the CDR3 reads TGCGCCAGCAGCTTGGAGGGACAGCCAAGCACAGATACGCAGTATTTT. Translated: CASSLEGQPSTDTQYF.

J is TRBJ1-2 and V is TRBV6-6; D gene ambiguous. This CDR3 spans 17 amino acids. Germline CDR1 reads MNHNY; CDR2 reads SVGAGI (reference sequence). Trimming removed 5 bases at V and 4 bases at J, with 23 bases between. The CDR3, as DNA: TGTGCCAGCAGTCCCCGTGGGGTAGCTAAAGGCGGCTATGGCTACACCTTC. Its protein is CASSPRGVAKGGYGYTF.

V usage is TRBV6-5 and J usage is TRBJ2-2; D is tentatively TRBD1 or TRBD2 (5 bases each). The germline V gene encodes CDR1 MNHEY and CDR2 SVGAGI. The CDR3 covers 13 residues. The ends were cut back, 8 bases at V and 6 bases at J, with 13 bases in the middle. The CDR3 spells CASGGRGSGELFF. In DNA, the CDR3 is TGTGCCAGCGGGGGTCGCGGATCCGGGGAGCTGTTTTTT.

The V call is TRBV5-1, the J call TRBJ2-3, with D maybe TRBD1 (6 bases). CDR1 is SGHRS, CDR2 YFSETQ, per germline. V was cut by 2 bases and J by 6 bases, with 13 bases left in between. The length of the CDR3 is 14 residues. In DNA form, the CDR3 reads TGCGCCAGCAGCTTACAGGGAACCAGGGATACGCAGTATTTT. It encodes CASSLQGTRDTQYF.

CDR3 DNA sequence: TGCAGCGTGGGTAACGGGGGTGGTTTCGAACAGTTCTTC. Translation: CSVGNGGGFEQFF. This chain joins TRBV29-1 and TRBJ2-1; the D gene is possibly TRBD2 (6 bases). V was shortened by 6 bases and J by 13 bases, with 22 bases between the two germline ends. The CDR3 runs to 13 residues. Germline CDR1 reads SQVTM; CDR2 reads ANQGSEA.

The chain couples TRBV5-1 to TRBJ1-3, with 8 bases lining up with TRBD1. CDR3 length: 16 amino acids. Trimming took 0 bases from V and 2 from J; bases not matched to a gene: 4. Germline CDR1 SGHRS, CDR2 YFSETQ. The CDR3 here is CASSLAGTGPGNTIYF. CDR3 in DNA: TGCGCCAGCAGCTTGGCCGGGACAGGCCCTGGAAACACCATATATTTT.

This clone was counted only a few times. The rearrangement uses TRBV6-5 and TRBJ1-4, with 9 positions matching TRBD1. The CDR3 is 15 amino acids. The germline V gene encodes CDR1 MNHEY and CDR2 SVGAGI. The J segment lost 6 bases and the V segment lost 6 bases, leaving 8 bases of the junction unmatched. The CDR3 loop reads CASREDRGRHEKLFF. As DNA, the CDR3 is TGTGCCAGCAGGGAGGACAGGGGACGACATGAAAAACTGTTTTTT.

This clone occurred a few times. The V gene is TRBV2, the J gene TRBJ2-1, with D perhaps TRBD2 (6 bases). The ends were cut back, 5 bases at V and 14 bases at J, with 16 bases in the middle. This CDR3 comprises 12 residues. Germline loops: CDR1 SNHLY, CDR2 FYNNEI. CDR3 nucleotide sequence: TGTGCCAGCAGTACCGGGGAAGGAGGGGAGTTCTTC. It yields the protein CASSTGEGGEFF.

This clone was detected only a few times. The V call is TRBV6-1, the J call TRBJ2-7; D is undetermined. Germline loops: CDR1 MNHNS, CDR2 SASEGT. The CDR3 is made up of 16 amino acids. Between the trimmed V and J ends, which lost 2 bases and 2 bases, there was a span of 16 bases. This CDR3 reads CASSETNRAGPYEQYF. Written as DNA, the CDR3 is TGTGCCAGCAGTGAAACGAATAGGGCAGGTCCCTACGAGCAGTACTTC.

J is TRBJ2-7 and V is TRBV29-1, with 9 bases aligning to TRBD1. Trimming removed 4 bases from V and 2 bases from J; junction bases left unmatched: 6. Germline values: CDR1 SQVTM, CDR2 ANQGSEA. This CDR3 spans 14 amino acids. The DNA for the CDR3 is TGCAGCGTTGTGGGACAGGGAGTTACCTACGAGCAGTACTTC. It codes for CSVVGQGVTYEQYF.

The chain combines TRBV3-1 (or the pseudogene TRBV3-2) with TRBJ2-3; TRBD1 matches 9 bases. The CDR3 length is 17 residues. The germline V gene encodes CDR1 LGHDT and CDR2 YNNKEL (reference sequence). Trimming at V came to 6 bases and at J to 6 bases, leaving 16 bases not matched to a gene. CDR3 in DNA: TGTGCCAGCAGTCCGACGAGACAGGGGGGTGTGGGCGATACGCAGTATTTT. Translation gives CASSPTRQGGVGDTQYF.

J is TRBJ2-7 and V is TRBV6-1; 16 positions agree with TRBD2. This CDR3 comprises 17 residues. Germline assignment: CDR1 MNHNS and CDR2 SASEGT. Losses at the gene ends were 4 bases for V and 2 bases for J; bases not matched to a gene: 5. CDR3 bases: TGTGCCAGCAGTGTATCCGGGACTAGCGGGGGGGCCTACGAGCAGTACTTC. The encoded protein is CASSVSGTSGGAYEQYF.

The rearrangement uses TRBV5-1 and TRBJ2-4, with 8 positions matching TRBD2. The CDR3 is made up of 18 amino acids. Unmatched junction bases numbered 14, after V lost 6 bases and J lost 0 bases. Per the germline V gene, CDR1 is SGHRS and CDR2 is YFSETQ. CDR3 in DNA: TGCGCCAGCACCCCAGGAGGAGCGGGGGCTAGAGCCAAAAACATTCAGTACTTC. It yields the protein CASTPGGAGARAKNIQYF.

V and J are TRBV9 and TRBJ1-2; possible D gene TRBD1, 5 bases. Per germline, CDR1 SGDLS and CDR2 YYNGEE. The CDR3 contains 15 residues. V lost 3 bases and J lost 3, with 15 bases in between. The CDR3 here is CASSASLGTDYGYTF. CDR3 nucleotides: TGTGCCAGCAGCGCCTCCCTAGGGACGGACTATGGCTACACCTTC. The whole variable domain, remainder taken from reference TRBV9 and TRBJ1-2, is DSGVTQTPKHLITATGQRVTLRCSPRSGDLSVYWYQQSLDQGLQFLIQYYNGEERAKGNILERFSAQQFPDLHSELNLSSLELGDSALYFCASSASLGTDYGYTFGSGTRLTVV.